This T cell receptor beta chain was profiled in a study of T cells in Graves' hyperthyroidism and ophthalmopathy. J gave up 6 bases and V 1 base, and 3 bases lay outside the gene matches. Per the germline V gene, CDR1 is SEHNR and CDR2 is FQNEAQ (reference sequence). This CDR3 is built from 14 residues. Amplified TCR beta CDR3 regions came from RNA transcripts. The TCR CDR3 was amplified in a first-round RT-PCR using the HTBI primer set. One entry per CDR3 protein, called by TCRdb with MiXCR from the multiplex PCR reads. This table holds hundreds of thousands of distinct CDR3 sequences, about 14% found once. This clonotype was detected only a few times.

The TCR was taken from a woman aged 45-65 years with Graves' ophthalmopathy. V and J are TRBV7-9 and TRBJ2-3; 8 positions match TRBD2. Sequencing was performed on blood. CDR3 protein: CASSLEGTSDTQYF. The CDR3 DNA reads TGTGCCAGCAGCTTAGAAGGGACTAGTGATACGCAGTATTTT. The variable domain in full, with the rest retrieved from reference TRBV7-9 and TRBJ2-3, is DTGVSQNPRHKITKRGQNVTFRCDPISEHNRLYWYRQTLGQGPEFLTYFQNEAQLEKSRLLSDRFSAERPKGSFSTLEIQRTEQGDSAMYLCASSLEGTSDTQYFGPGTRLTVL.